The 11 T cell receptor beta chains given below trace back to one sample, sequenced in a study of blood T cell repertoires in COVID-19. TCRdb keeps only in-frame clones here, not all; method: immunoSEQ multiplex PCR. The profile covers some 90,000 clones, with around 90% appearing a single time and approximately 4.3% taken by the ten largest. The specimen was peripheral blood. These receptors were collected from a woman of 80 years or more with active or convalescent COVID-19.

The chain links TRBV3-1 (or the pseudogene TRBV3-2) to TRBJ1-1; D unresolved. The CDR3 is 12 amino acids. V gave up 6 bases and J gave up 2 bases, with 7 bases separating them. CDR1 LGHDT and CDR2 YNNKEL come from the germline V gene (reference sequence). For the CDR3, the DNA is TGTGCCAGCAGTCGCGTTAACACTGAAGCTTTCTTT. Translating it yields CASSRVNTEAFF.

The rearrangement uses TRBV28 and TRBJ2-2; tentative D call: TRBD2 (5 bases). The CDR3 has 15 amino acids. Per germline, CDR1 MDHEN and CDR2 SYDVKM. Trimming stripped 6 bases from V and 4 bases from J, with 15 bases between. This chain's CDR3 is CASRYQSRGTGELFF. CDR3 DNA: TGTGCCAGCAGGTACCAAAGCCGGGGCACCGGGGAGCTGTTTTTT.

V is TRBV7-8 and J is TRBJ2-5; 7 positions agree with TRBD2. This CDR3 spans 15 amino acids. The V gene end was trimmed by 5 bases and the J gene end by 5 bases; junction bases not matched to a gene: 11. The V gene's germline CDR1 is SGHVS and CDR2 FQNEAQ. The CDR3 sequence is CASSPREGRSETQYF. In DNA form, the CDR3 reads TGTGCCAGCAGCCCTAGGGAGGGGCGGTCGGAGACCCAGTACTTC.

This chain links TRBV15 with TRBJ2-5; tentative D call: TRBD1 (5 bases). The germline CDR1 and CDR2 sequences are LNHNV and YYDKDF (reference sequence). The V end lost 5 bases, the J end lost 5 bases, and 15 bases lay between the germline ends. This CDR3 region has 14 residues. DNA for the CDR3: TGTGCCACCAGCGGGGCCAGACCAGCGGAGACCCAGTACTTC. It codes for CATSGARPAETQYF. The whole variable domain, remainder taken from reference TRBV15 and TRBJ2-5, is DAMVIQNPRYQVTQFGKPVTLSCSQTLNHNVMYWYQQKSSQAPKLLFHYYDKDFNNEADTPDNFQSRRPNTSFCFLDIRSPGLGDTAMYLCATSGARPAETQYFGPGTRLLVL.

V is TRBV7-2 and J is TRBJ1-4; 9 bases fit TRBD1. J gave up 8 bases and V 3 bases, and 7 bases lay outside the gene matches. This CDR3 region has 15 residues. CDR1 and CDR2 from the germline V gene are SGHTA and FQGNSA. CDR3 protein: CASSFSRQGGEKLFF. CDR3 sequence (DNA): TGTGCCAGCAGCTTTTCCCGACAGGGGGGGGAAAAACTGTTTTTT.

V usage is TRBV18 and J usage is TRBJ1-2; possibly TRBD1 for D (5 bases). This CDR3 is built from 18 residues. Per germline, CDR1 KGHSH and CDR2 LQKENI. Trimming shortened V by 1 base and J by 2 bases, and 20 bases separated the two germline ends. The CDR3 region has the DNA TGTGCCAGCTCACCACGGGTCCAGGACACCCTTGTCAACTATGGCTACACCTTC. Amino acids: CASSPRVQDTLVNYGYTF.

The chain carries TRBV25-1 and TRBJ2-7; no firm D call. This CDR3 comprises 14 residues. Trimming took 3 bases from V and 6 from J, leaving 15 bases between them. CDR1 is MGHDK, CDR2 SYGVNS, per germline. This chain's CDR3 is CASSDIPPHSEQYF. The CDR3 region has the DNA TGTGCCAGCAGTGATATTCCACCACATTCCGAGCAGTACTTC.

This clone was counted only a few times. The V call is TRBV6-6, the J call TRBJ1-4, with no clear D. The germline V gene has CDR1 MNHNY and CDR2 SVGAGI (reference sequence). This CDR3 spans 16 amino acids. Deletions cut 5 bases from V and 10 bases from J, with 23 bases between. The DNA for the CDR3 is TGTGCCAGCAGTCCCGGGAGAGTCATCAACGAAGTAAAACTGTTTTTT. The encoded protein is CASSPGRVINEVKLFF.

The genes are TRBV7-2 and TRBJ2-1; D possibly corresponds to TRBD2 (6 bases). Germline CDR1 reads SGHTA; CDR2 reads FQGNSA. V shed 5 bases and J shed 3 bases, with 20 bases lying between them. The CDR3 is 17 amino acids. The CDR3 coding sequence is TGTGCCAGCAGCCCCTCCCGGGGACTTCAAAACTACAATGAGCAGTTCTTC. It specifies CASSPSRGLQNYNEQFF. Variable domain in full (rest from reference TRBV7-2 and TRBJ2-1): GAGVSQSPSNKVTEKGKDVELRCDPISGHTALYWYRQSLGQGLEFLIYFQGNSAPDKSGLPSDRFSAERTGGSVSTLTIQRTQQEDSAVYLCASSPSRGLQNYNEQFFGPGTRLTVL.

This clone has more than one count but fewer than ten. CDR3 residues: CASSIIWGGDQPQHF. The DNA for the CDR3 is TGTGCCAGTAGTATTATTTGGGGGGGCGATCAGCCCCAGCATTTT. The chain recombines TRBV19 with TRBJ1-5; TRBD1 is a possible D gene (6 bases). The CDR3 contains 15 residues. Germline CDR1 and CDR2: LNHDA and SQIVND (reference sequence). With 3 bases removed from V and 5 bases from J, the gap between germline ends came to 14 bases. The variable domain in full, with the rest retrieved from reference TRBV19 and TRBJ1-5, is DGGITQSPKYLFRKEGQNVTLSCEQNLNHDAMYWYRQDPGQGLRLIYYSQIVNDFQKGDIAEGYSVSREKKESFPLTVTSAQKNPTAFYLCASSIIWGGDQPQHFGDGTRLSIL.

The rearrangement uses TRBV5-1 and TRBJ1-6; 7 bases are shared with TRBD1. There are 13 residues in the CDR3. Germline CDR1 SGHRS, CDR2 YFSETQ. J gave up 5 bases and V 5 bases, and 1 base lay outside the gene matches. The CDR3 region is CASRGQNNSPLHF. CDR3 coding DNA: TGCGCCAGCAGGGGACAGAATAATTCACCCCTCCACTTT. The full variable domain, in which reference TRBV5-1 and TRBJ1-6 provide the parts outside the CDR3, is KAGVTQTPRYLIKTRGQQVTLSCSPISGHRSVSWYQQTPGQGLQFLFEYFSETQRNKGNFPGRFSGRQFSNSRSEMNVSTLELGDSALYLCASRGQNNSPLHFGNGTRLTVT.